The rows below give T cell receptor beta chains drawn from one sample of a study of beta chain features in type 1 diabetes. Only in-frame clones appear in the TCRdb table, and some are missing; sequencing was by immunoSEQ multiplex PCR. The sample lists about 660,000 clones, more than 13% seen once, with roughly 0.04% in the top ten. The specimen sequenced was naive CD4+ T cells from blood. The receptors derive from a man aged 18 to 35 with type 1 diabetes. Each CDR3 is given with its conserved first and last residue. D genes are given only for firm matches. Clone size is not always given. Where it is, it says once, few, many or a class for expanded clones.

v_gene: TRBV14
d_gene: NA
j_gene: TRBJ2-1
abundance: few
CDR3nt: TGTGCCAGCAGCCTCCTGAGAGACCCCTCCTACAATGAGCAGTTCTTC
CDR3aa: CASSLLRDPSYNEQFF

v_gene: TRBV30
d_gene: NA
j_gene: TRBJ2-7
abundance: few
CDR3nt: TGTGCCTGGAGTGCCCCAGGCGGGATTCGAAGTCGGTCCTACGAGCAGTACTTC
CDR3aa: CAWSAPGGIRSRSYEQYF

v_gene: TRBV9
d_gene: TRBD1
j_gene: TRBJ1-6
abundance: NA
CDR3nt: TGTGCCAGCAGCTTGGACAGGGGGAAAGTAAATTCACCCCTCCACTTT
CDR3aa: CASSLDRGKVNSPLHF

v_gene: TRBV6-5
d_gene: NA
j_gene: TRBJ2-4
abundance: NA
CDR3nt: TGTGCCAGCAGGGACCCACGGGGAGGCAAAAACATTCAGTACTTC
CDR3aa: CASRDPRGGKNIQYF

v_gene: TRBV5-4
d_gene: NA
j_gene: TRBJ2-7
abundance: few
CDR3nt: TGTGCCAGCAGCTTGGGGTCTTCTTACGAGCAGTACTTC
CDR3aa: CASSLGSSYEQYF

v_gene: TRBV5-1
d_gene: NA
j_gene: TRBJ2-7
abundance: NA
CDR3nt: TGCGCCAGCAGCCCCAGCGCCCTCTCCTACGAGCAGTACTTC
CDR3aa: CASSPSALSYEQYF

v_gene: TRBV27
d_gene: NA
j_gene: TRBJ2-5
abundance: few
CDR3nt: TGTGCCAGCAGACCTGCTCTAGGCTTTGGCGAGTTCCAAGAGACCCAGTACTTC
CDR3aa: CASRPALGFGEFQETQYF

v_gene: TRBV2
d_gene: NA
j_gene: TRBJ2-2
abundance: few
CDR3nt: TGTGCTATCACAGAGAACACCGGGGAGCTGTTTTTT
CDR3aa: CAITENTGELFF

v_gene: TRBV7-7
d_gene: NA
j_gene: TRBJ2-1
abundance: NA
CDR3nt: TGTGCTAGCAGCCCCGGATCGGGACATGTCTACAATGAGCAGTTCTTC
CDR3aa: CASSPGSGHVYNEQFF

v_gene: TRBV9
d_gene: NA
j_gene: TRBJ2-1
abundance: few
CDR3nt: TGTGCCAGCAGCGTAGGGGCCTACAATGAGCAGTTCTTC
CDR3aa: CASSVGAYNEQFF

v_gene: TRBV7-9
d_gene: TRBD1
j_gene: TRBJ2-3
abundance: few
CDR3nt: TGTGCCAGCAGCGCCCAGGGACAGTTCACAGATACGCAGTATTTT
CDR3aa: CASSAQGQFTDTQYF

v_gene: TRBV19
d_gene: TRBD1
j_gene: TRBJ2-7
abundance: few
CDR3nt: TGTGCCAGTAGCCGCCGGGACAGAGACTACGAGCAGTACTTC
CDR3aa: CASSRRDRDYEQYF

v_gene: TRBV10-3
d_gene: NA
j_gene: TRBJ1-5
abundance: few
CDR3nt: TGTGCCATCAGTGAGGGAGGGTATAGCAATCAGCCCCAGCATTTT
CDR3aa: CAISEGGYSNQPQHF

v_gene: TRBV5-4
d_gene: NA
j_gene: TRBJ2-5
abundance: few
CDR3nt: TGTGCCAGCAGCTTGGGGGATGAGACCCAGTACTTC
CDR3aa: CASSLGDETQYF

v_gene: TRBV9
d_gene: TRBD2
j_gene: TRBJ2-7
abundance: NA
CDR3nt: TGTGCCAGCAGCGCAGGGACTAGCGGGAGCCACGAGCAGTACTTC
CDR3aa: CASSAGTSGSHEQYF

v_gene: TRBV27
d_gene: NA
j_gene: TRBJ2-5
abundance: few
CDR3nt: TGTGCCAGCAGTTTTCAAAGAATGGGGTGGCAGACCCAGTACTTC
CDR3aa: CASSFQRMGWQTQYF

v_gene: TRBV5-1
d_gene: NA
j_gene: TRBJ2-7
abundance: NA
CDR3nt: TGCGCCAGCAGCTGGAGGGACGGACCCTACGAGCAGTACTTC
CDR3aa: CASSWRDGPYEQYF

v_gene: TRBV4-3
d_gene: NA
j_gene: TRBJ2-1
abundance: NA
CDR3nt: TGCGCCAGCAGCCAAGAATCCTGGGGTTCCTACAATGAGCAGTTCTTC
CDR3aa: CASSQESWGSYNEQFF

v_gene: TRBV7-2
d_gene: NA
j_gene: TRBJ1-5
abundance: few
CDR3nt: TGTGCCAGCAGCTTAGAGCTTCAGCCCCAGCATTTT
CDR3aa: CASSLELQPQHF

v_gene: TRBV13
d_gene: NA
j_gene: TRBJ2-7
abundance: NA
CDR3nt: TGTGCCAGCAGTAGGTCTGGGGTAGGCTACGAGCAGTACTTC
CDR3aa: CASSRSGVGYEQYF

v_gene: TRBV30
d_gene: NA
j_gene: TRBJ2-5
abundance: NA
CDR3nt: TGTGCCTGGAGTCCCCGGGCAGGCGGTGAGACCCAGTACTTC
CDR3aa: CAWSPRAGGETQYF

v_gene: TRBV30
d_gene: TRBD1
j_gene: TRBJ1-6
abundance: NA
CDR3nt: TGTGCCTGGGCGAGGGACAGGGGTTCCTATAATTCACCCCTCCACTTT
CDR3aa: CAWARDRGSYNSPLHF

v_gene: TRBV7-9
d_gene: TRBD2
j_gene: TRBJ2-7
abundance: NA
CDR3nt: TGTGCCAGCAGCTCGTGGGGGGGCTCCTACGAGCAGTACTTC
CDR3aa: CASSSWGGSYEQYF

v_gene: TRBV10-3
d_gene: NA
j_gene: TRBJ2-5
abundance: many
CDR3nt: TGTGCCATCAGTGAAGCGGAGACCCAGTACTTC
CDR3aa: CAISEAETQYF

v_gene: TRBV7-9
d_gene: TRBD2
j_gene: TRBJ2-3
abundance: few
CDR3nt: TGTGCCAGCAGCCGGACTAGCGGGAGGCCAGATACGCAGTATTTT
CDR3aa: CASSRTSGRPDTQYF

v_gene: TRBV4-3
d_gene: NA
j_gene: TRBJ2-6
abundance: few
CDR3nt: TGCGCCAGCAGCCAAGATCAGGGGTGGTACTCTGGGGCCAACGTCCTGACTTTC
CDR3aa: CASSQDQGWYSGANVLTF

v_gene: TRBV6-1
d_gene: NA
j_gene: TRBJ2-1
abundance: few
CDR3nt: TGTGCCAGCAGCCGTCCACAGATAGCCTACAATGAGCAGTTCTTC
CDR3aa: CASSRPQIAYNEQFF

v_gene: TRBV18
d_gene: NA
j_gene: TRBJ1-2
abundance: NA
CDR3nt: TGTGCCAGCTCACCACCGGGGACGCACTATGGCTACACCTTC
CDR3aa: CASSPPGTHYGYTF

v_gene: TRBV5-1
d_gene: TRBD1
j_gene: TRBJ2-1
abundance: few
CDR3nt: TGCGCCAGCAGCGGAACCGGGACAGGGGGCTTGGTTGAGCAGTTCTTC
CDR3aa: CASSGTGTGGLVEQFF

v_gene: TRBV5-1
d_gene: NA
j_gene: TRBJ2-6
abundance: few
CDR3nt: TGCGCCAGCAGCTTGGATGGACAGCGGAGAGGCTCTGGGGCCAACGTCCTGACTTTC
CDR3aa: CASSLDGQRRGSGANVLTF

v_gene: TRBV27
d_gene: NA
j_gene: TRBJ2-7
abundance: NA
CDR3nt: TGTGCCAGCCGCTACGAGCAGTACTTC
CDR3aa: CASRYEQYF

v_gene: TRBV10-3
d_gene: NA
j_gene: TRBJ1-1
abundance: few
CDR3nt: TGTGCCATCTCCGTAATTCAGAACACTGAAGCTTTCTTT
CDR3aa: CAISVIQNTEAFF

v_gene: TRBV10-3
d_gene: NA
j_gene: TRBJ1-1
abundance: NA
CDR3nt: TGTGCCACTGCGGCGGGGAACACTGAAGCTTTCTTT
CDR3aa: CATAAGNTEAFF

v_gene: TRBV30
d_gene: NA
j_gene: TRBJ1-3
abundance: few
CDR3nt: TGTGGACGGATCTCTGGAAACACCATATATTTT
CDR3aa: CGRISGNTIYF

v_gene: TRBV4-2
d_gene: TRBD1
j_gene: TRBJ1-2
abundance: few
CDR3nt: TGTGCCAGCAGCCAAGATGGGACAGTCTATGGCTACACCTTC
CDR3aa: CASSQDGTVYGYTF

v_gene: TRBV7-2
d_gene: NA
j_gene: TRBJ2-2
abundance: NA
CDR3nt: TGTGCCAGCGGCCCAGGGGGGAGGAACACCGGGGAGCTGTTTTTT
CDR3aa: CASGPGGRNTGELFF

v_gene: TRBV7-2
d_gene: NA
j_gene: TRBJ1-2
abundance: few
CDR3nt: TGTGCCAGCAGCTTAACCAGGGATCACTATGGCTACACCTTC
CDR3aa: CASSLTRDHYGYTF

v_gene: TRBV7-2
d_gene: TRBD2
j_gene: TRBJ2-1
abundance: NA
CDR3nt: TGTGCCAGCAGCTTACTAGCGGGAGGCAATGAGCAGTTCTTC
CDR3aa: CASSLLAGGNEQFF

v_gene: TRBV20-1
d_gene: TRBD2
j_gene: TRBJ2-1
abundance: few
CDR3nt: TGCAGTGTCGGGAGGGGCAATGAGCAGTTCTTC
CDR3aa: CSVGRGNEQFF

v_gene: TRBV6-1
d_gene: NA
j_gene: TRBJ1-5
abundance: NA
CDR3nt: TGTGCCAGCACCCAATACAATAGCAATCAGCCCCAGCATTTT
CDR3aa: CASTQYNSNQPQHF

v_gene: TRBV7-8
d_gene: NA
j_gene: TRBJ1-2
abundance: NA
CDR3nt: TGTGCCAGCAGCTTAGCAGGGTTCCCCCGCTATGGCTACACCTTC
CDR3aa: CASSLAGFPRYGYTF

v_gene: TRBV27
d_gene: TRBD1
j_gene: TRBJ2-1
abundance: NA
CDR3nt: TGTGCCAGCAGGTCAGGGGGCGATGAGCAGTTCTTC
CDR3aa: CASRSGGDEQFF

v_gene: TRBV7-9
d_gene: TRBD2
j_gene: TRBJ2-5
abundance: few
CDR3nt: TGTGCCAGCACCAACCGGACTAGCGGGAAAACCCAGTACTTC
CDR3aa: CASTNRTSGKTQYF

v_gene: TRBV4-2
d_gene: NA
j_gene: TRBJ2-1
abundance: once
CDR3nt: TGTGCCAGCAGCCAAGTGGAGGACCCATACAATGAGCAGTTCTTC
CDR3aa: CASSQVEDPYNEQFF

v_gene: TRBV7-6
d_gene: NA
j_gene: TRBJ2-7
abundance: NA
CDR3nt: TGTGCCAGCAGCTTAGCGATCACGAACGAGCAGTACTTC
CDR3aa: CASSLAITNEQYF

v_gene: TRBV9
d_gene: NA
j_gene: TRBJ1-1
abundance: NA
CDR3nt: TGTGCCAGCAGCGTAGGAGGGCAGGGGCCATACACGGGCGCTTTCTTT
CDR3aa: CASSVGGQGPYTGAFF

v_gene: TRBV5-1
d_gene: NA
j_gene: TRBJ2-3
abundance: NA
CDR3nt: TGCGCCAGCAGCTTCGTCCCCCCAGATACGCAGTATTTT
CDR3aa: CASSFVPPDTQYF

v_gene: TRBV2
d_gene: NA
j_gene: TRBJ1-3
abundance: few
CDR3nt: TGTGCCAGCAAGGGCAGGGGAGCAGACACCATATATTTT
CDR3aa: CASKGRGADTIYF

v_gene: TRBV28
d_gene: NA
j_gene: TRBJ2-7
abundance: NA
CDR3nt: TGTGCCAGCAGTTTAGGGACAAGTTCCTACGAGCAGTACTTC
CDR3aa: CASSLGTSSYEQYF

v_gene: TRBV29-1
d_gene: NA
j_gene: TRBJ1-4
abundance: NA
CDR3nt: TGCAGCGTCGTAACCTTGGGTGAAAAACTGTTTTTT
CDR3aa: CSVVTLGEKLFF

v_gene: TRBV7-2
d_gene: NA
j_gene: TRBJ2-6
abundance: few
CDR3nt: TGTGCCAGCAGCTTACAGGGGCAGAGCGCTGGGGCCAACGTCCTGACTTTC
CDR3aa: CASSLQGQSAGANVLTF

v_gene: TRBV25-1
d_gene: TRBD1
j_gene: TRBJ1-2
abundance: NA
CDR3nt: TGTGCCAGCGGACAGGGATTTAACTATGGCTACACCTTC
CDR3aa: CASGQGFNYGYTF

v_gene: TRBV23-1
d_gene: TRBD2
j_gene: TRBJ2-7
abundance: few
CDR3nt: TGCGCCAGCAGTCAAAAAATAGCGGGAGATCCCCTACACTACGAGCAGTACTTC
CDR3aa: CASSQKIAGDPLHYEQYF

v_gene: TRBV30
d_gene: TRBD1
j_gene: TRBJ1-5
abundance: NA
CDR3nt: TGTGCCGCCTCCGGACAGGGGGATCAGCCCCAGCATTTT
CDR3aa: CAASGQGDQPQHF